These 30 T cell receptor beta chains were all obtained from the same sample, sequenced in a study of tumor-infiltrating lymphocytes in localized non-small cell lung cancer. Here immunoSEQ multiplex PCR was the method, and the copy in TCRdb shows in-frame clones only, minus some. The sample consists of around 25,000 clones, less than 70% of them appearing once. The sequenced material came from lung tumor tissue. These receptor sequences come from a human donor with non-small cell lung cancer.

This clone was seen just once. The chain is built from TRBV2 and TRBJ2-7; D possibly uses TRBD1 or TRBD2 (5 bases each). CDR1 is SNHLY, CDR2 FYNNEI, per germline. The V end was cut by 7 bases, the J end by 0 bases, with 13 bases between. The CDR3 is 14 amino acids. As DNA, the CDR3 is TGTGCCAGCAAGGGACGGGGCGGCTCCTACGAGCAGTACTTC. Translating gives CASKGRGGSYEQYF.

The chain combines TRBV13 with TRBJ2-1, with D tentatively TRBD1 (5 bases). Trimming took 4 bases from V and 0 from J, leaving 19 bases between them. Germline assignment: CDR1 PRHDT and CDR2 FYEKMQ (reference sequence). This CDR3 has 18 residues. The CDR3 DNA follows: TGTGCCAGCAGCTCCCGACCAGGGCAGGCTTTCTCCTACAATGAGCAGTTCTTC. Translated: CASSSRPGQAFSYNEQFF.

The chain recombines TRBV9 with TRBJ2-1, with D possibly being TRBD1 or TRBD2 (6 bases each). Trimming shortened V by 0 bases and J by 8 bases, and 15 bases separated the two germline ends. CDR1 and CDR2 (germline): SGDLS, YYNGEE. The CDR3 extends over 15 amino acids. CDR3 in amino acids: CASSVDTGLAHEQFF. CDR3 nucleotide sequence: TGTGCCAGCAGCGTAGATACAGGGCTAGCGCATGAGCAGTTCTTC.

The genes are TRBV7-9 and TRBJ2-7; D gene unclear. Trimming cost V 0 bases and J 4 bases, with 13 bases left between them. The CDR3 totals 15 residues. The germline V gene encodes CDR1 SEHNR and CDR2 FQNEAQ (reference sequence). CDR3: CASSLAGSHFYEQYF. In DNA form, the CDR3 reads TGTGCCAGCAGCTTAGCGGGCTCACATTTTTACGAGCAGTACTTC.

The chain joins TRBV10-1 to TRBJ2-7; D is possibly TRBD1 (7 bases). Trimming pared 7 bases from V and 0 bases from J, leaving 19 bases between. CDR1 is WNHNN, CDR2 SYGVQD, per germline (reference sequence). This CDR3 has 16 amino acids. The CDR3 DNA follows: TGCGCCAGCACCCCGGGGGACAGCCCGAGCTCCTACGAGCAGTACTTC. Its translation: CASTPGDSPSSYEQYF.

V usage is TRBV6-1 and J usage is TRBJ2-7; the D gene could be TRBD1 or TRBD2 (6 bases each). Germline CDR1 and CDR2: MNHNS and SASEGT. V lost 0 bases, J lost 4 bases, and 16 bases lay in between. CDR3 length: 16 residues. The CDR3 region is CASSEAGGAGLYEQYF. The DNA of the CDR3 is TGTGCCAGCAGTGAAGCCGGGGGCGCAGGGCTTTACGAGCAGTACTTC.

The rearrangement joins TRBV30 to TRBJ2-5; 8 nucleotides match TRBD2. J lost 5 bases, V lost 4 bases, and 6 bases had no gene match. The CDR3 consists of 13 residues. Germline-derived CDR1 and CDR2 are GTSNPN and SVGIG (reference sequence). CDR3 loop: CAWTIAGRETQYF. CDR3 nucleotide sequence: TGTGCCTGGACAATAGCGGGGAGGGAGACCCAGTACTTC.

This chain links TRBV5-1 with TRBJ2-3, with 9 bases lining up with TRBD2. The ends lost 1 base at V and 0 bases at J; junction bases unmatched: 0. The germline V gene has CDR1 SGHRS and CDR2 YFSETQ. The CDR3 spans 15 residues. The CDR3 nucleotides read TGCGCCAGCAGCTTGACTAGCGGGAGCACAGATACGCAGTATTTT. Translation: CASSLTSGSTDTQYF.

The chain employs TRBV7-2 and TRBJ2-5; 9 bases fit TRBD2. With the DNA end fitting TRBJ2-7 better, the J assignment may be wrong. CDR1 and CDR2 (germline): SGHTA, FQGNSA. The length of the CDR3 is 13 residues. CDR3 sequence (DNA): TGTGCCAGCAACGGCGGGGGGGAGTACGAGCAGTACTTC. Translation: CASNGGGEYEQYF.

The chain has TRBV5-4 and TRBJ2-1, with 11 positions matching TRBD1. The CDR3 contains 15 residues. Losses at the gene ends were 3 bases for V and 7 bases for J; bases not matched to a gene: 6. Germline V lookup: CDR1 SGHNT, CDR2 YYREEE (reference sequence). The CDR3 DNA reads as TGTGCCAGCAGCTCCGGGACAGGGGGGGGAAATGAGCAGTTCTTC. This codes for CASSSGTGGGNEQFF.

V is TRBV28 and J is TRBJ2-7; TRBD2 matches 8 bases. Germline trimming cut 4 bases from V and 7 bases from J; bases unmatched to any gene: 12. The CDR3 covers 15 residues. The germline CDR1 and CDR2 sequences are MDHEN and SYDVKM. The CDR3 protein is CASSSRPGLGLEQYF. The CDR3, as DNA: TGTGCCAGCAGTTCACGCCCGGGACTAGGGCTGGAGCAGTACTTC.

The V call is TRBV19, the J call TRBJ2-1; D not resolved. Trimming left V 10 bases short and J 5 bases short, with 15 bases between. The CDR3 totals 13 residues. Germline V gene sequence: CDR1 LNHDA, CDR2 SQIVND (reference sequence). DNA of the CDR3: TGTGCCACCCTAAAGGATGTAAACAATGAGCAGTTCTTC. It encodes CATLKDVNNEQFF.

This clone was seen just once. V and J are TRBV11-1 and TRBJ2-5; 12 bases fit TRBD2. The DNA end is a closer match to TRBJ2-7, so the J assignment may be wrong. Germline CDR1 reads SGHAT; CDR2 reads FQDESV (reference sequence). This CDR3 spans 17 amino acids. The CDR3 DNA sequence: TGTGCCAGCAGCTCCAGACTAGCGGGAGCGGACTCCTACGAGCAGTACTTC. Translated: CASSSRLAGADSYEQYF.

The CDR3 region has the DNA TGTGCCAGTAGTTTCGGACCCTACTACGAGCAGTACTTC. Its protein is CASSFGPYYEQYF. The rearrangement links TRBV19 to TRBJ2-7; D uncertain. The V gene lost 5 bases and the J gene lost 3 bases, with 11 bases spanning the gap. The germline CDR1 and CDR2 sequences are LNHDA and SQIVND (reference sequence). This CDR3 comprises 13 residues.

The CDR3 spells CASSFLGYSYEQYF. The CDR3 region has the DNA TGTGCCAGCAGTTTTTTAGGGTACTCCTACGAGCAGTACTTC. The rearrangement links TRBV28 to TRBJ2-7; D is unresolved. Germline CDR1 and CDR2: MDHEN and SYDVKM. V was trimmed by 3 bases and J by 0 bases, leaving 9 bases between them. The CDR3 totals 14 residues.

The chain carries TRBV13 and TRBJ2-3, with 8 positions matching TRBD2. The V and J ends lost 3 bases and 7 bases, in that order; junction bases with no gene match: 6. CDR1 and CDR2 (germline): PRHDT, FYEKMQ (reference sequence). The CDR3 spans 14 residues. CDR3: CASSFGTSSYTQYF. CDR3 in DNA: TGTGCCAGCAGCTTTGGGACTAGTTCTTATACGCAGTATTTT.

This chain's CDR3 is CASSGGRENSYEQYF. The CDR3 nucleotides read TGTGCCAGCAGCGGGGGGCGGGAGAACTCCTACGAGCAGTACTTC. The chain couples TRBV14 to TRBJ2-7; a possible D gene is TRBD2 (7 bases). The V end was cut by 5 bases, the J end by 0 bases, with 14 bases between. Germline lookup yields CDR1 SGHDN and CDR2 FVKESK. The CDR3 sequence is 15 residues long.

This clone was picked up one time. V gene TRBV23-1 combines with J gene TRBJ2-1, with no clear D. TRBV23-1 falls under the ORF class, with uncertain function. V shed 9 bases and J shed 4 bases, with 4 bases lying between them. The CDR3 loop spans 10 amino acids. CDR3 in DNA: TGCGCCAGTGCGTACAATGAGCAGTTCTTC. Its protein is CASAYNEQFF.

The rearrangement links TRBV19 to TRBJ1-5; 7 nucleotides agree with TRBD1. There are 13 residues in the CDR3. V dropped 9 bases and J dropped 1; count of bases not matched to a gene: 3. Per germline, CDR1 LNHDA and CDR2 SQIVND (reference sequence). The DNA of the CDR3 is TGTGCCAGCGGGACAGTCAGCAATCAGCCCCAGCATTTT. It codes for CASGTVSNQPQHF. Filled out from reference TRBV19 and TRBJ1-5, the complete variable domain reads DGGITQSPKYLFRKEGQNVTLSCEQNLNHDAMYWYRQDPGQGLRLIYYSQIVNDFQKGDIAEGYSVSREKKESFPLTVTSAQKNPTAFYLCASGTVSNQPQHFGDGTRLSIL.

The CDR3: CASSLLGQGTIEAFF. The CDR3, as DNA: TGTGCCAGCAGCTTATTGGGCCAGGGGACCATTGAAGCTTTCTTT. V is TRBV7-9 and J is TRBJ1-1, with D tentatively TRBD1 (6 bases). V lost 2 bases and J 7 bases, leaving 17 bases between the germline ends. This CDR3 has 15 amino acids. Germline V gene sequence: CDR1 SEHNR, CDR2 FQNEAQ (reference sequence).

The rearrangement joins TRBV2 to TRBJ1-3; 8 bases are shared with TRBD1. The CDR3 extends over 16 amino acids. Germline V CDR1 and CDR2: SNHLY, FYNNEI. V trimming: 3 bases; J trimming: 0 bases; junction bases outside the gene matches: 4. CDR3: CASSEGTGNSGNTIYF. The CDR3 DNA reads TGTGCCAGCAGTGAGGGGACAGGCAACTCTGGAAACACCATATATTTT. Based on the CDR3 plus reference TRBV2 and TRBJ1-3, the full variable domain is EPEVTQTPSHQVTQMGQEVILRCVPISNHLYFYWYRQILGQKVEFLVSFYNNEISEKSEIFDDQFSVERPDGSNFTLKIRSTKLEDSAMYFCASSEGTGNSGNTIYFGEGSWLTVV.

The V gene is TRBV4-1, the J gene TRBJ2-5; D not resolved. V lost 1 base and J lost 1, with 7 bases in between. The CDR3 runs 14 residues. Per germline, CDR1 MGHRA and CDR2 YSYEKL. CDR3 bases: TGCGCCAGCAGCCAAGGCAGGACCCAAGAGACCCAGTACTTC. It translates to CASSQGRTQETQYF.

The V call is TRBV19, the J call TRBJ2-2; 13 bases line up with TRBD2. Germline assignment: CDR1 LNHDA and CDR2 SQIVND (reference sequence). CDR3 length equals 15 residues. The junction had 8 bases not matched to a gene; V was cut back by 9 bases and J by 7 bases. The CDR3, as DNA: TGTGCCAGCACACTAGCGGGAGGGCCTGGCGGGGAGCTGTTTTTT. It translates to CASTLAGGPGGELFF.

V usage is TRBV7-2 and J usage is TRBJ2-7; TRBD2 aligns across 11 bases. CDR3 length equals 15 residues. Germline loops: CDR1 SGHTA, CDR2 FQGNSA. V lost 1 base to trimming and J lost 4 bases; unmatched junction nucleotides: 3. The CDR3 coding sequence is TGTGCCAGCAGCTTAGGGGGGACTAGCGGATACGAGCAGTACTTC. Translation: CASSLGGTSGYEQYF. Full variable domain (outside the CDR3, taken from reference TRBV7-2 and TRBJ2-7): GAGVSQSPSNKVTEKGKDVELRCDPISGHTALYWYRQSLGQGLEFLIYFQGNSAPDKSGLPSDRFSAERTGGSVSTLTIQRTQQEDSAVYLCASSLGGTSGYEQYFGPGTRLTVT.

The rearrangement uses TRBV11-2 and TRBJ2-7; 8 nucleotides line up with TRBD1. CDR3 length: 13 residues. Unmatched junction bases numbered 4, after V lost 8 bases and J lost 1 base. The germline gives CDR1 SGHAT, CDR2 FQNNGV. The CDR3 DNA sequence: TGTGCCAGCGGGGACAGGACTTCCTACGAGCAGTACTTC. It specifies CASGDRTSYEQYF. Full variable domain (remainder filled in from reference TRBV11-2 and TRBJ2-7): EAGVAQSPRYKIIEKRQSVAFWCNPISGHATLYWYQQILGQGPKLLIQFQNNGVVDDSQLPKDRFSAERLKGVDSTLKIQPAKLEDSAVYLCASGDRTSYEQYFGPGTRLTVT.

V is TRBV18 and J is TRBJ2-5; unclear D gene. Trimming took 5 bases from V and 0 from J, leaving 10 bases between them. The CDR3 runs 14 residues. Germline CDR1 and CDR2: KGHSH and LQKENI. The DNA of the CDR3 is TGTGCCAGCTCATCCCCGTGGGACCAAGAGACCCAGTACTTC. Amino acids: CASSSPWDQETQYF.

The chain is built from TRBV6-7 and TRBJ2-1, with 10 bases identical to TRBD2. TRBV6-7 is assigned to the ORF class and has an uncertain function. Trimming at V came to 6 bases and at J to 8 bases, leaving 10 bases not matched to a gene. The CDR3 covers 15 residues. CDR3 sequence: CASRLLAGETDEQFF. CDR3 nucleotides: TGTGCCAGCAGGCTTCTAGCGGGAGAAACCGATGAGCAGTTCTTC.

V is TRBV18 and J is TRBJ2-1, with 7 bases aligning to TRBD2. Trimming took 2 bases from V and 6 from J; bases not matched to a gene: 7. This CDR3 has 15 amino acids. Germline V lookup: CDR1 KGHSH, CDR2 LQKENI. In nucleotides, the CDR3 is TGTGCCAGCTCACCAGCTAGCGGTCTGGGCAATGAGCAGTTCTTC. Its protein is CASSPASGLGNEQFF.

This chain connects TRBV7-9 to TRBJ1-5; tentative D call: TRBD1 (5 bases). Trimming stripped 1 base from V and 4 bases from J, with 11 bases between. Germline V gene sequence: CDR1 SEHNR, CDR2 FQNEAQ (reference sequence). The CDR3 loop spans 15 amino acids. CDR3 residues: CASSLGGGDNQPQHF. DNA for the CDR3: TGTGCCAGCAGCTTAGGTGGGGGGGATAATCAGCCCCAGCATTTT.

V and J are TRBV9 and TRBJ2-7; D is ambiguous. From germline, CDR1 is SGDLS and CDR2 YYNGEE. The CDR3 loop spans 15 amino acids. V lost 4 bases and J 3 bases, leaving 17 bases between the germline ends. Written as DNA, the CDR3 is TGTGCCAGCAGCTCCCACCCCGACTCATACTACGAGCAGTACTTC. Amino acids: CASSSHPDSYYEQYF. The full variable domain, rest sourced from reference TRBV9 and TRBJ2-7, is DSGVTQTPKHLITATGQRVTLRCSPRSGDLSVYWYQQSLDQGLQFLIQYYNGEERAKGNILERFSAQQFPDLHSELNLSSLELGDSALYFCASSSHPDSYYEQYFGPGTRLTVT.